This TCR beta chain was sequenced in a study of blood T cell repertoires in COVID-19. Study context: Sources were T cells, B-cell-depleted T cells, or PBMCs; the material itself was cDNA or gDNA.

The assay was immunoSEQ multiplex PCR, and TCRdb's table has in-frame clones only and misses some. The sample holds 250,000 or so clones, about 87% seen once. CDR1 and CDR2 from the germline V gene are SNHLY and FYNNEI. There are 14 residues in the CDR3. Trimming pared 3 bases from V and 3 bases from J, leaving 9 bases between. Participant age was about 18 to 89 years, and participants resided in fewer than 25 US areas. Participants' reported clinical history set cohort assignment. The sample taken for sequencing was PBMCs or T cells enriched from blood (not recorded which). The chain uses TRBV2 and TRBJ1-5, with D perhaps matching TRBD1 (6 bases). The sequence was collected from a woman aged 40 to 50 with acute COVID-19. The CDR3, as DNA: TGTGCCAGCAGTGAGGACAGCTCCAATCAGCCCCAGCATTTT. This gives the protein CASSEDSSNQPQHF.